A selection of T cell receptor beta chains follows, all from one sample in a study of cytomegalovirus exposure and HLA in healthy donors. Here immunoSEQ multiplex PCR was the method, and the copy in TCRdb shows in-frame clones only, minus some. Counted here are some 260,000 clones, less than 95% occurring once; the ten biggest clones make up under 4%. What was sequenced was PBMCs. The receptors were sampled from a woman in her thirties in good health and CMV-seronegative. The CDR3 runs from the conserved cysteine through the conserved F or W. D genes are given only for firm matches. Rows give clone size only sometimes, using once, few, many, or a class for an expanded clone.

d_call j_call v_call clone_size cdr3_aa cdr3_nt
- TRBJ2-6 TRBV4-2 - CASSHGGPGANVLTF TGTGCCAGCAGCCACGGGGGCCCTGGGGCCAACGTCCTGACTTTC
- TRBJ2-1 TRBV6-6 - CASRVRDVYNEQFF TGTGCCAGCAGGGTGAGGGATGTTTACAATGAGCAGTTCTTC
TRBD1 TRBJ1-3 TRBV18 - CASSPPTGEGRNTIYF TGTGCCAGCTCACCACCGACAGGGGAGGGAAGAAACACCATATATTTT
- TRBJ2-1 TRBV27 once CASSLNQGREQFF TGTGCCAGCAGTTTAAATCAAGGACGTGAGCAGTTCTTC
- TRBJ2-1 TRBV28 once CASSPRGGRSLYNEQFF TGTGCCAGCAGCCCCCGGGGAGGCAGGAGCCTTTACAATGAGCAGTTCTTC
- TRBJ1-1 TRBV5-4 - CASSPSGHGRTEAFF TGTGCCAGCAGCCCCTCCGGACACGGTAGAACTGAAGCTTTCTTT
- TRBJ2-5 TRBV27 - CASSFSGAGETQYF TGTGCCAGCAGTTTTTCAGGAGCGGGAGAGACCCAGTACTTC
TRBD1 TRBJ2-1 TRBV6-1 - CASRPPGTGYNEQFF TGTGCCAGCAGGCCCCCCGGGACAGGGTACAATGAGCAGTTCTTC
TRBD2 TRBJ2-7 TRBV4-3 - CASSQEPGLALYEQYF TGCGCCAGCAGCCAAGAACCGGGACTAGCGTTATACGAGCAGTACTTC
TRBD2 TRBJ2-3 TRBV4-2 - CASSQAGGPGSDTQYF TGTGCCAGCAGCCAAGCGGGAGGGCCTGGTTCAGATACGCAGTATTTT
- TRBJ2-7 TRBV6-6 - CASSYAGYEQYF TGTGCCAGCAGTTACGCAGGCTACGAGCAGTACTTC
- TRBJ2-7 TRBV7-6 - CASSGSETSAYEQYF TGTGCCAGCAGCGGCTCTGAGACCTCAGCCTACGAGCAGTACTTC
TRBD1 TRBJ2-1 TRBV27 - CASSLSSTGGLNEQFF TGTGCCAGCAGTTTATCTTCCACAGGGGGCCTGAATGAGCAGTTCTTC
TRBD1 TRBJ1-2 TRBV28 once CASRFTTGLLYGYTF TGTGCCAGCAGATTCACGACAGGGCTCCTCTATGGCTACACCTTC
- TRBJ2-2 TRBV7-6 - CASSLYATTRPNRNTGELFF TGTGCCAGCAGCTTATACGCAACGACTCGACCTAATAGGAACACCGGGGAGCTGTTTTTT
- TRBJ2-5 TRBV7-6 few CASSPNAGAETQYF TGTGCCAGCAGCCCCAATGCGGGGGCAGAGACCCAGTACTTC
TRBD1 TRBJ2-7 TRBV19 - CASSWTGGEQYF TGTGCCAGTAGTTGGACAGGGGGCGAGCAGTACTTC
TRBD2 TRBJ2-7 TRBV7-8 few CASSFGLAGYEQYF TGTGCCAGCAGCTTTGGACTAGCTGGTTACGAGCAGTACTTC
- TRBJ2-7 TRBV6-5 - CASSYRDNSYEQYF TGTGCCAGCAGTTACCGGGACAACTCCTACGAGCAGTACTTC
TRBD2 TRBJ2-7 TRBV5-1 - CASGRTSGSYEQYF TGCGCCAGTGGTCGGACTAGCGGGAGTTACGAGCAGTACTTC
- TRBJ2-1 TRBV11-2 - CASSLGAGSFNEQFF TGTGCCAGCAGCTTAGGGGCCGGAAGCTTCAATGAGCAGTTCTTC
- TRBJ1-1 TRBV18 - CASSPMQNTEAFF TGTGCCAGCTCACCTATGCAGAACACTGAAGCTTTCTTT
TRBD2 TRBJ2-7 TRBV11-2 - CASSQGLAGAAIWEQYF TGTGCCAGCAGCCAGGGACTAGCGGGAGCCGCCATCTGGGAGCAGTACTTC
TRBD2 TRBJ2-1 TRBV27 - CASSSGLAGNNEQFF TGTGCCAGCAGTTCGGGACTAGCGGGAAACAATGAGCAGTTCTTC
TRBD1 TRBJ1-1 TRBV29-1 - CSVEGVQGGTEAFF TGCAGCGTTGAAGGGGTACAGGGGGGCACTGAAGCTTTCTTT
- TRBJ2-5 TRBV9 once CASSVSHIKPTDQETQYF TGTGCCAGCAGCGTATCCCACATCAAGCCGACAGATCAAGAGACCCAGTACTTC
- TRBJ2-7 TRBV29-1 - CSVETASYEQYF TGCAGCGTTGAAACAGCATCCTACGAGCAGTACTTC
TRBD2 TRBJ2-1 TRBV5-4 - CASSPGLANDNEQFF TGTGCCAGCAGCCCGGGACTAGCTAACGACAATGAGCAGTTCTTC
TRBD2 TRBJ2-1 TRBV15 - CATSTPLAGGFNEQFF TGTGCCACCAGCACCCCCCTAGCGGGAGGGTTCAATGAGCAGTTCTTC
TRBD1 TRBJ2-7 TRBV9 - CASSKDRGVYEQYF TGTGCCAGCAGCAAGGACAGGGGAGTCTACGAGCAGTACTTC
TRBD2 TRBJ2-7 TRBV7-9 - CASSSTLALAESYEQYF TGTGCCAGCAGCTCCACTCTAGCCCTAGCGGAGAGCTACGAGCAGTACTTC
- TRBJ2-3 TRBV6-4 - CASSDTSESATDTQYF TGTGCCAGCAGTGACACCAGCGAAAGTGCCACAGATACGCAGTATTTT
- TRBJ2-5 TRBV27 - CASSLMETQYF TGTGCCAGCAGTTTAATGGAGACCCAGTACTTC
- TRBJ2-5 TRBV27 - CASSPRYQETQYF TGTGCCAGCAGTCCCCGATACCAAGAGACCCAGTACTTC
- TRBJ1-5 TRBV30 - CAWSPSIWNQPQHF TGTGCCTGGAGTCCAAGTATATGGAATCAGCCCCAGCATTTT
- TRBJ2-3 TRBV9 - CASSATVRTDTQYF TGTGCCAGCAGCGCGACAGTACGCACAGATACGCAGTATTTT
- TRBJ2-3 TRBV4-3 - CASSARGLGETDTQYF TGCGCCAGCAGCGCAAGGGGGTTGGGGGAAACAGATACGCAGTATTTT
TRBD1 TRBJ1-4 TRBV11-2 - CASSLASGQGREKLFF TGTGCCAGCAGCTTAGCCTCGGGACAGGGACGGGAAAAACTGTTTTTT
- TRBJ2-4 TRBV6-5 - CASSYSNTPGNIQYF TGTGCCAGCAGTTACTCGAATACCCCGGGAAACATTCAGTACTTC
TRBD2 TRBJ2-7 TRBV27 - CASTSTSGRPVGYEQYF TGTGCCAGTACGTCGACTAGCGGGAGGCCGGTTGGATACGAGCAGTACTTC
TRBD1 TRBJ2-6 TRBV7-3 - CASSFTGGSGANVLTF TGTGCCAGCAGCTTCACAGGGGGCTCTGGGGCCAACGTCCTGACTTTC
- TRBJ2-3 TRBV29-1 - CSVTARSSDTQYF TGCAGCGTTACAGCCCGGAGTTCAGATACGCAGTATTTT
- TRBJ2-3 TRBV7-2 - CASSLNKGSTDTQYF TGTGCCAGCAGCTTAAATAAGGGGAGCACAGATACGCAGTATTTT
TRBD2 TRBJ2-2 TRBV6-5 - CASSYGTSPAGELFF TGTGCCAGCAGCTACGGGACTAGCCCAGCCGGGGAGCTGTTTTTT
- TRBJ2-2 TRBV11-2 - CASPSRLRGAAGELFF TGTGCCAGCCCCTCTAGACTCCGGGGGGCTGCGGGGGAGCTGTTTTTT
- TRBJ1-2 TRBV5-6 - CASSLRVSPIYGYTF TGTGCCAGCAGCTTGAGGGTTTCACCTATATATGGCTACACCTTC
TRBD2 TRBJ2-1 TRBV7-9 - CASSLDLAGGSPNEQFF TGTGCCAGCAGCTTAGATTTAGCGGGAGGGAGCCCCAATGAGCAGTTCTTC
TRBD1 TRBJ2-5 TRBV20-1 - CSTTGAETQYF TGCAGTACCACAGGGGCGGAGACCCAGTACTTC
TRBD1 TRBJ2-2 TRBV7-9 - CASSSDRYSLNTGELFF TGTGCCAGCAGTTCGGACAGGTACTCATTGAACACCGGGGAGCTGTTTTTT
- TRBJ1-2 TRBV27 once CASGPMTTGLLGYGYTF TGTGCCAGCGGACCAATGACGACAGGACTTCTTGGCTATGGCTACACCTTC